Following are 31 T cell receptor beta chains from one sample sequenced in a study of T cell repertoires in cytomegalovirus infection. TCRdb independently ran MiXCR on the reads; one entry per CDR3 protein. The sample has 700,000 to 900,000 distinct CDR3 sequences, 25% to 35% seen once. Antigens of these TCRs are unknown. The input for sequencing was cultured CD8+ T cells from PBMCs, taken from culture after CMV antigen stimulation. These receptors were obtained from a human donor in good health (CMV status not recorded). Some clones in this sample may be carry-over from other donors' samples.

The chain joins TRBV4-3 to TRBJ2-7; TRBD2 matches 8 bases. V lost 3 bases, J lost 6 bases, and 7 bases stayed unmatched. The germline CDR1 and CDR2 sequences are LGHNA and YSLEER. CDR3 length: 14 amino acids. This CDR3 reads CASSQGFLAGEQYV. DNA for the CDR3: TGCGCCAGCAGCCAGGGCTTTCTAGCGGGCGAGCAGTACGTC.

The rearrangement joins TRBV9 to TRBJ1-1; perhaps TRBD1 as D (5 bases). CDR1 SGDLS and CDR2 YYNGEE come from the germline V gene. The CDR3 totals 13 residues. Trimming cost V 4 bases and J 11 bases, with 18 bases left between them. CDR3 residues: CASSPPGGGVAFF. The CDR3 region has the DNA TGTGCCAGCAGCCCACCGGGGGGGGGTGTTGCTTTCTTT.

J is TRBJ2-6 and V is TRBV5-5, with D tentatively TRBD1 or TRBD2 (5 bases each). Trimming stripped 1 base from V and 0 bases from J, with 14 bases between. The germline CDR1 and CDR2 sequences are SGHKS and YYEKEE (reference sequence). CDR3 size: 18 residues. For the CDR3, the DNA is TGTGCCAGCAGCTTGTGGGTGCAGGGACCCTCTGGGGCCAACGTCCTGACTTTC. This gives the protein CASSLWVQGPSGANVLTF.

This clonotype was counted between two and nine times. This rearrangement joins TRBV27 to TRBJ2-7; D ambiguous. CDR3 size: 11 residues. Germline V gives CDR1 MNHEY, CDR2 SMNVEV (reference sequence). V was cut by 7 bases and J by 3 bases, with 7 bases left in between. The CDR3 nucleotides are TGTGCCAGCATCTCGGGCTACGAGCAGTACTTC. This translates into CASISGYEQYF.

This clonotype has more than one count but fewer than ten. The chain combines TRBV6-2 or TRBV6-3 with TRBJ2-2; no clear D. Trimming pared 4 bases from V and 2 bases from J, leaving 8 bases between. The CDR3 covers 14 residues. Per germline, CDR1 MNHEY and CDR2 SVGEGT. This CDR3 reads CASSWDYNTGELFF. The CDR3 DNA follows: TGTGCCAGCAGTTGGGATTACAACACCGGGGAGCTGTTTTTT.

In this sample, this clonotype turned up a few times. The V and J genes are TRBV5-6 and TRBJ2-3; TRBD1 might be the D (6 bases). V lost 3 bases and J lost 13, with 18 bases in between. Germline V CDR1 and CDR2: SGHDT, YYEEEE. The CDR3 has 13 residues. In DNA, the CDR3 is TGTGCCAGCAGCTGGACTTTGGACAGAAGGGAGTATTTT. Its translation is CASSWTLDRREYF.

In its sample, this clonotype was seen a few times. The chain uses TRBV6-2 or TRBV6-3 and TRBJ1-1, with D uncertain. Trimming removed 6 bases at V and 0 bases at J, with 14 bases between. The CDR3 spans 15 residues. CDR1 and CDR2 (germline): MNHEY, SVGEGT. The CDR3 DNA is TGTGCCAGCAGACCTACGTGGTCCTTGAACACTGAAGCTTTCTTT. This sequence encodes CASRPTWSLNTEAFF.

This clonotype has more than one count but fewer than ten. Here the CDR3 DNA reads TGTGCCAGCAGCTTTACATCCGAGCCTATACAGTACTTC. Its protein product is CASSFTSEPIQYF. V and J are TRBV6-5 and TRBJ2-5; D remains unclear. Germline loops: CDR1 MNHEY, CDR2 SVGAGI. This CDR3 comprises 13 residues. Trimming removed 6 bases from V and 11 bases from J, with 19 bases in between.

This clonotype was observed a few times. The chain combines TRBV6-2 or TRBV6-3 with TRBJ2-4; no clear D. Germline lookup yields CDR1 MNHEY and CDR2 SVGEGT. This CDR3 spans 15 amino acids. V was clipped by 6 bases and J by 0 bases, with 12 bases between them. Here the CDR3 reads CASSPPDLAKNIQYF. CDR3 nucleotide sequence: TGTGCCAGCAGCCCCCCAGACCTAGCCAAAAACATTCAGTACTTC.

The chain employs TRBV5-1 and TRBJ1-2; D may be TRBD1 (5 bases). The CDR3 has 12 residues. Trimming stripped 6 bases from V and 3 bases from J, with 9 bases between. The germline V gene has CDR1 SGHRS and CDR2 YFSETQ. CDR3 DNA sequence: TGCGCCAGCAACGGGGGGGACTATGGCTACACCTTC. Protein sequence: CASNGGDYGYTF.

This clonotype was seen more than once but under ten times. The rearrangement links TRBV12-3 or TRBV12-4 to TRBJ1-5; D is unresolved. This CDR3 has 14 residues. V lost 0 bases and J 3 bases, leaving 6 bases between the germline ends. Here the CDR3 reads CASSLARYNQPQHF. CDR3 DNA sequence: TGTGCCAGCAGTTTAGCCAGGTACAATCAGCCCCAGCATTTT.

The rearrangement uses TRBV12-3 or TRBV12-4 and TRBJ2-2; D unclear. The CDR3 runs to 13 residues. The germline V and J ends were trimmed by 3 bases and 5 bases, with 7 bases remaining between them. CDR3 nucleotide sequence: TGTGCCAGCAGTTTCCCCCTGACCGGGGAGCTGTTTTTT. Translation: CASSFPLTGELFF.

The genes are TRBV29-1 and TRBJ2-7; D ambiguous. This CDR3 is built from 12 residues. Germline loops: CDR1 SQVTM, CDR2 ANQGSEA. The V end lost 5 bases, the J end lost 0 bases, and 8 bases lay between the germline ends. The CDR3 is CSVHVSSYEQYF. The CDR3 DNA follows: TGCAGCGTTCACGTTTCCTCCTACGAGCAGTACTTC.

This CDR3 reads CASSLSSGGTSYEQYF. Here the CDR3 DNA reads TGTGCCAGCAGTTTATCGTCAGGGGGTACCTCCTACGAGCAGTACTTC. The J gene is TRBJ2-7, the V gene TRBV27, with 7 bases lining up with TRBD1. Trimming cost V 0 bases and J 0 bases; bases outside gene matches: 5. Germline assignment: CDR1 MNHEY and CDR2 SMNVEV (reference sequence). This CDR3 spans 16 amino acids.

This clonotype was counted between two and nine times. The rearrangement joins TRBV4-1 to TRBJ1-1; 7 bases align to TRBD1. CDR1 and CDR2 (germline): MGHRA, YSYEKL. Trimming removed 0 bases from V and 7 bases from J; junction bases left unmatched: 11. This CDR3 is 16 amino acids long. The CDR3 DNA reads as TGCGCCAGCAGCCAAGATGATTTAGAGCGACAGGGTGAAGCTTTCTTT. It codes for CASSQDDLERQGEAFF.

The table lists this clonotype with a few counts. The rearrangement joins TRBV7-8 to TRBJ2-5; the D is unclear. The V gene's germline CDR1 is SGHVS and CDR2 FQNEAQ. CDR3 length: 12 amino acids. V was cut by 7 bases and J by 2 bases, with 8 bases left in between. In DNA, the CDR3 is TGTGCCAGCACGTATACTCAAGAGACCCAGTACTTC. Protein: CASTYTQETQYF.

The rearrangement links TRBV2 to TRBJ2-3; TRBD1 might be the D (5 bases). This CDR3 region has 14 residues. V shed 7 bases and J shed 0 bases, with 11 bases lying between them. Germline assignment: CDR1 SNHLY and CDR2 FYNNEI. The CDR3: CASTQGYSTDTQYF. CDR3 bases: TGTGCCAGCACCCAGGGATATAGCACAGATACGCAGTATTTT. The variable domain in full, with the rest retrieved from reference TRBV2 and TRBJ2-3, is EPEVTQTPSHQVTQMGQEVILRCVPISNHLYFYWYRQILGQKVEFLVSFYNNEISEKSEIFDDQFSVERPDGSNFTLKIRSTKLEDSAMYFCASTQGYSTDTQYFGPGTRLTVL.

The genes are TRBV27 and TRBJ2-2, with 7 bases that match TRBD2. Germline-derived CDR1 and CDR2 are MNHEY and SMNVEV (reference sequence). Trimming removed 2 bases from V and 6 bases from J; junction bases left unmatched: 3. CDR3 size: 14 residues. The CDR3 here is CASSLMGGAGELFF. DNA for the CDR3: TGTGCCAGCAGTTTAATGGGGGGGGCCGGGGAGCTGTTTTTT.

The chain joins TRBV2 to TRBJ2-1; D is ambiguous. V shed 3 bases and J shed 0 bases, with 9 bases lying between them. The CDR3 is made up of 15 amino acids. Germline assignment: CDR1 SNHLY and CDR2 FYNNEI. In DNA form, the CDR3 reads TGTGCCAGCAGTGAGTGGTCGAGCTCCTACAATGAGCAGTTCTTC. It yields the protein CASSEWSSSYNEQFF.

The chain carries TRBV20-1 and TRBJ2-3; 7 bases agree with TRBD2. The germline CDR1 and CDR2 sequences are DFQATT and SNEGSKA (reference sequence). The ends lost 2 bases at V and 2 bases at J; junction bases unmatched: 4. The CDR3 totals 14 residues. Here the CDR3 reads CSARSGLHTDTQYF. The CDR3 coding sequence is TGCAGTGCTAGATCGGGACTACACACAGATACGCAGTATTTT.

The CDR3 spells CASSTRGRNTGELFF. CDR3 coding DNA: TGTGCCAGCAGCACCAGGGGGCGAAACACCGGGGAGCTGTTTTTT. The rearrangement joins TRBV7-9 to TRBJ2-2; the match to TRBD1 covers 8 bases. Looked up from germline, CDR1 is SEHNR and CDR2 is FQNEAQ (reference sequence). The length of the CDR3 is 15 residues. V lost 5 bases to trimming and J lost 2 bases; unmatched junction nucleotides: 4.

The sample holds many counts of this clonotype. This chain uses TRBV4-1 with TRBJ2-1, with D unresolved. This CDR3 is built from 15 residues. In germline, CDR1 is MGHRA, CDR2 YSYEKL. V was cut by 5 bases and J by 5 bases, with 16 bases left in between. The CDR3 coding sequence is TGCGCCAGCAGCTCGTCCCTAAGCGTCAACAATGAGCAGTTCTTC. Translated, it gives CASSSSLSVNNEQFF.

The chain carries TRBV20-1 and TRBJ2-1; the D call may be TRBD1 or TRBD2 (6 bases each). The CDR3 has 15 amino acids. Trimming removed 0 bases from V and 6 bases from J, with 15 bases in between. Germline CDR1 reads DFQATT; CDR2 reads SNEGSKA (reference sequence). CDR3 sequence: CSARDGGGPINEQFF. CDR3 in DNA: TGCAGTGCTAGAGATGGAGGGGGGCCCATCAATGAGCAGTTCTTC.

The chain recombines TRBV4-1 with TRBJ2-7; D gene unclear. Trimming left V 2 bases short and J 1 base short, with 6 bases between. In germline, CDR1 is MGHRA, CDR2 YSYEKL. The length of the CDR3 is 13 residues. CDR3 loop: CASSQPYSYEQYF. CDR3 coding DNA: TGCGCCAGCAGCCAACCCTATTCCTACGAGCAGTACTTC.

This clonotype appeared many times. The chain recombines TRBV7-8 with TRBJ2-5; D not certain. This CDR3 is built from 14 residues. Germline CDR1 reads SGHVS; CDR2 reads FQNEAQ. Between the trimmed V and J ends, which lost 3 bases and 1 base, there was a span of 9 bases. The CDR3 here is CASSFHRSQETQYF. The CDR3 DNA reads TGTGCCAGCAGCTTTCACAGATCCCAAGAGACCCAGTACTTC.

The gene calls are TRBV19 and TRBJ1-1; a possible D gene is TRBD1 (6 bases). The CDR3 runs to 15 residues. The V gene lost 7 bases and the J gene lost 0 bases, with 15 bases spanning the gap. Germline CDR1 and CDR2: LNHDA and SQIVND (reference sequence). The CDR3 loop reads CASTLDGQMNTEAFF. CDR3 coding DNA: TGTGCCAGTACCCTGGACGGACAGATGAACACTGAAGCTTTCTTT.

This clonotype was detected a few times. The chain links TRBV27 to TRBJ1-4; D unclear. Between the trimmed V and J ends, which lost 4 bases and 0 bases, there was a span of 9 bases. The CDR3 runs to 15 residues. Germline CDR1 is MNHEY and CDR2 is SMNVEV (reference sequence). CDR3 residues: CASSSYGTTNEKLFF. CDR3 nucleotide sequence: TGTGCCAGCAGTTCCTACGGTACAACTAATGAAAAACTGTTTTTT.

The rearrangement uses TRBV6-2 or TRBV6-3 and TRBJ2-3, with 12 bases matching TRBD2. This CDR3 region has 15 residues. Looked up from germline, CDR1 is MNHEY and CDR2 is SVGEGT. With 6 bases clipped from V and 4 bases from J, the junction kept 5 bases outside the gene matches. CDR3 protein: CASSSPSGGADTQYF. In DNA form, the CDR3 reads TGTGCCAGCAGCTCCCCTAGCGGGGGGGCAGATACGCAGTATTTT.

The CDR3 DNA sequence: TGTGCCACCAGTGGCACTAGCGGGGGGGTCGTAAGCTCCTACAATGAGCAGTTCTTC. Protein sequence: CATSGTSGGVVSSYNEQFF. This chain links TRBV24-1 with TRBJ2-1; TRBD2 matches at 13 bases. V was pared by 5 bases and J by 0 bases, with 9 bases of the junction left unmatched. The germline gives CDR1 KGHDR, CDR2 SFDVKD. The CDR3 sequence is 19 residues long.

The gene calls are TRBV6-5 and TRBJ2-2, with D tentatively TRBD2 (6 bases). CDR1 and CDR2 from the germline V gene are MNHEY and SVGAGI. V was pared by 2 bases and J by 1 base, with 11 bases between. This CDR3 has 16 residues. The CDR3 is CASSYGGSLNTGELFF. CDR3 sequence (DNA): TGTGCCAGCAGTTACGGAGGGAGTTTGAACACCGGGGAGCTGTTTTTT.

This rearrangement joins TRBV20-1 to TRBJ2-5, with 7 nucleotides matching TRBD1. J gave up 2 bases and V 0 bases, and 6 bases lay outside the gene matches. The CDR3 loop spans 15 amino acids. Germline V gives CDR1 DFQATT, CDR2 SNEGSKA (reference sequence). This CDR3 is CSAREPGGEQETQYF. In DNA, the CDR3 is TGCAGTGCTAGAGAACCAGGGGGAGAGCAAGAGACCCAGTACTTC.